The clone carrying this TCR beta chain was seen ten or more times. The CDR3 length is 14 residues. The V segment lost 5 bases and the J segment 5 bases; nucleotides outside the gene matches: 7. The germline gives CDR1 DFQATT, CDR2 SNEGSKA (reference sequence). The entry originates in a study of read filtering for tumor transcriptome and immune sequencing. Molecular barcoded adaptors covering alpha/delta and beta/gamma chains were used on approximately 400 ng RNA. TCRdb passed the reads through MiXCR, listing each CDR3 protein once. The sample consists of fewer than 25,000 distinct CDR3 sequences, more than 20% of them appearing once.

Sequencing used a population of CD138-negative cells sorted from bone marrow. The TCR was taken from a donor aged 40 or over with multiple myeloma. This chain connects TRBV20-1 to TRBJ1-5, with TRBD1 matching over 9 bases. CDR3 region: CSALRQGEYQPQHF. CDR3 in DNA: TGCAGTGCTCTCCGACAGGGGGAGTATCAGCCCCAGCATTTT.